Listed below are T cell receptor beta chains from one sample, sequenced in a study of cytomegalovirus exposure and HLA in healthy donors. Sequencing used immunoSEQ multiplex PCR; TCRdb keeps in-frame clones, though not all of them. The table shows roughly 130,000 clones, with around four fifths occurring only once. Sequenced: PBMCs. The receptors here all came from a male donor in good health and CMV-seropositive. CDR3s include the opening cysteine and the closing phenylalanine or tryptophan. D genes are given only for firm matches. Clone size is given for some rows only: seen once, a few or many times, or a class if the clone is expanded.

-	TRBD1	TRBJ1-1	TRBV19	TGTGCCAGTAGTATCTTTGACACTCGCCTTCGTCGGACAGGGGGCACTGAAGCTTTCTTT	CASSIFDTRLRRTGGTEAFF
-	TRBD1	TRBJ2-3	TRBV5-5	TGTGCCAGCAGCTTGCAGGACAGGGGCTTGGCAGATACGCAGTATTTT	CASSLQDRGLADTQYF
-	-	TRBJ2-2	TRBV4-3	TGCGCCAGCAGCCAAGGGGCGGGCCGGAACACCGGGGAGCTGTTTTTT	CASSQGAGRNTGELFF
-	TRBD2	TRBJ2-1	TRBV6-5	TGTGCCAGCAGGGCTCCTAGCGGGAGTACGTATGAGCAGTTCTTC	CASRAPSGSTYEQFF
-	TRBD1	TRBJ1-2	TRBV28	TGTGCCAGCAGTTTTATTTCCGGGACAGCACACTATGGCTACACCTTC	CASSFISGTAHYGYTF
-	TRBD2	TRBJ2-3	TRBV7-9	TGTGCCAGCAGCTTAGTTCGGGGGGGCACAGATACGCAGTATTTT	CASSLVRGGTDTQYF
-	-	TRBJ1-3	TRBV11-3	TGTGCCAGCAGCTCCGTCTCTGGAAACACCATATATTTT	CASSSVSGNTIYF
-	-	TRBJ2-7	TRBV27	TGTGCCAGCAGTTTAAGGGGATGGGAATCCTACGAGCAGTACTTC	CASSLRGWESYEQYF
once	TRBD1	TRBJ1-1	TRBV19	TGTGCCAGTAGTATGATCGACAGGGGGAACACTGAAGCTTTCTTT	CASSMIDRGNTEAFF
once	TRBD2	TRBJ2-1	TRBV27	TGTGCCAGCATCCCCGGGACTAGCGGGAATAGCAATGAGCAGTTCTTC	CASIPGTSGNSNEQFF
-	-	TRBJ2-1	TRBV19	TGTGCCAGTAGAGGGGGGGGCAATGAGCAGTTCTTC	CASRGGGNEQFF
-	TRBD2	TRBJ2-5	TRBV11-1	TGTGCCAGCAGCTTCGAGCTAGCGGGATTAGGGGCTCCAGAGACCCAGTACTTC	CASSFELAGLGAPETQYF
-	TRBD2	TRBJ2-1	TRBV2	TGTGCCAGCAGTCTTAGCGGGGAATCCTACAATGAGCAGTTCTTC	CASSLSGESYNEQFF
few	-	TRBJ1-1	TRBV27	TGTGCCAGCAGTTTAAGAACAGGGATGAACACTGAAGCTTTCTTT	CASSLRTGMNTEAFF
once	TRBD2	TRBJ2-3	TRBV7-2	TGTGCCAGCAGCTTAGTGCGGGAGAGTACGCAGTATTTT	CASSLVRESTQYF
-	-	TRBJ1-5	TRBV29-1	TGCAGCGTTGGGTCGGATCAGCCCCAGCATTTT	CSVGSDQPQHF
-	-	TRBJ2-1	TRBV28	TGTGCCAGCAGTCTAGTTAATGAGCAGTTCTTC	CASSLVNEQFF
-	-	TRBJ1-4	TRBV30	TGTGCCTCCTCCCGAGTTGGTGAAAAACTGTTTTTT	CASSRVGEKLFF
-	-	TRBJ2-3	TRBV19	TGTGCCAGTAGTTCACGACAGATTGATACGCAGTATTTT	CASSSRQIDTQYF
-	TRBD1	TRBJ2-7	TRBV6-5	TGTGCCACCACCCCCGGGACAGCTTCCTACGAGCAGTACTTC	CATTPGTASYEQYF
-	TRBD2	TRBJ2-3	TRBV27	TGTGCCAGCAGGGCGGGACTAGCGGGACGCACAGATACGCAGTATTTT	CASRAGLAGRTDTQYF
-	-	TRBJ2-7	TRBV5-1	TGCGCCAGCAGCTTGGATGATCCTAGCTCCTACGAGCAGTACTTC	CASSLDDPSSYEQYF
-	TRBD1	TRBJ2-1	TRBV7-9	TGTGCCAGCAGCGACCGGGACAGGGGATACAATGAGCAGTTCTTC	CASSDRDRGYNEQFF
-	TRBD2	TRBJ2-7	TRBV5-6	TGTGCCAGCAGCTCCCTGAGAATAGCGGGCGTCGTTTTCGGCGAGCAGTACTTC	CASSSLRIAGVVFGEQYF
-	TRBD2	TRBJ2-5	TRBV10-3	TGTGCCATCAGAGCCGGGACTACCCAAGAGACCCAGTACTTC	CAIRAGTTQETQYF
-	-	TRBJ2-7	TRBV15	TGTGCCACCAGCAGAGATGTCCTATACGAGCAGTACTTC	CATSRDVLYEQYF
-	TRBD1	TRBJ1-1	TRBV6-5	TGTGCCAGCCAGGGGGCCACTGAAGCTTTCTTT	CASQGATEAFF